The entry below gives a single TCR beta chain sequence along with its context. The data were taken from a study of T cells in localized non-small cell lung cancer. The CDR3 has 13 residues. The germline CDR1 and CDR2 sequences are SGHTA and FQGNSA. V lost 0 bases and J lost 4, with 4 bases in between. Produced via immunoSEQ multiplex PCR; TCRdb's table is partial and in-frame only. In the table there are approximately 70,000 clones, 80% to 90% of which are singletons. J is TRBJ2-1 and V is TRBV7-2; no reliable D call. The material was peripheral blood, obtained before any cancer treatment. The origin of this receptor is a male donor older than 55 with stage III squamous cell lung carcinoma. CDR3 coding DNA: TGTGCCAGCAGCTTAGCGAGTTACAATGAGCAGTTCTTC. As protein: CASSLASYNEQFF.